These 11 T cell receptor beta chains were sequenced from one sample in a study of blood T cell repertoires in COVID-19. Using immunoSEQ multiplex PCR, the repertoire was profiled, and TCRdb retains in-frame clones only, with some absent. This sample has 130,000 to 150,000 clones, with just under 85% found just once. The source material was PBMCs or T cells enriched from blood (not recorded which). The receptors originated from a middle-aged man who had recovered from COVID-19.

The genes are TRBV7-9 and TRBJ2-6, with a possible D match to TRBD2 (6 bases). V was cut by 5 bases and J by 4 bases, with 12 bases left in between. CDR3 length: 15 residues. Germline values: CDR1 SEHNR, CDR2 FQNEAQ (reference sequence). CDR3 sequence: CASSEGDSGANVLTF. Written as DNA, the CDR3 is TGTGCCAGCAGCGAAGGGGACTCCGGGGCCAACGTCCTGACTTTC.

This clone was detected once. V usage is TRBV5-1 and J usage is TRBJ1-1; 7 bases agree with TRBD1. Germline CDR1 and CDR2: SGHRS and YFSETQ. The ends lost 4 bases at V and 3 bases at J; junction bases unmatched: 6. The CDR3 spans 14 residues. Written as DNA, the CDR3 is TGCGCCAGCAGCGTGGGACAGTTGCACACTGAAGCTTTCTTT. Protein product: CASSVGQLHTEAFF.

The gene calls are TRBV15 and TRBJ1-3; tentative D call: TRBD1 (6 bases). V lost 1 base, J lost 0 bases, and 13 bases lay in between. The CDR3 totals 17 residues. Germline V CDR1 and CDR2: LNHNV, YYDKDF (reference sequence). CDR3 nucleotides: TGTGCCACCAGCAGAGTCGGTTTGGGGGCCTCTGGAAACACCATATATTTT. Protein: CATSRVGLGASGNTIYF.

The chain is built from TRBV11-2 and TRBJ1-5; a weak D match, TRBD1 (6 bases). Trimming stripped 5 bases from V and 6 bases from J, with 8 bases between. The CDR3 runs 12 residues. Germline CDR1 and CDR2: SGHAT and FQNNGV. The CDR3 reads CASSRQVQPQHF. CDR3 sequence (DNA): TGTGCCAGCAGCCGACAGGTTCAGCCCCAGCATTTT. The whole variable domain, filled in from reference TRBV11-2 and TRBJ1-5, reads EAGVAQSPRYKIIEKRQSVAFWCNPISGHATLYWYQQILGQGPKLLIQFQNNGVVDDSQLPKDRFSAERLKGVDSTLKIQPAKLEDSAVYLCASSRQVQPQHFGDGTRLSIL.

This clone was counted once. This chain's CDR3 is CASSLMGDSVEKLFF. DNA for the CDR3: TGTGCCAGCAGCTTAATGGGGGACAGTGTTGAAAAACTGTTTTTT. V gene TRBV7-2 combines with J gene TRBJ1-4; TRBD1 agrees at 7 bases. The CDR3 is 15 residues long. V lost 2 bases, J lost 7 bases, and 7 bases stayed unmatched. The germline V gene encodes CDR1 SGHTA and CDR2 FQGNSA.

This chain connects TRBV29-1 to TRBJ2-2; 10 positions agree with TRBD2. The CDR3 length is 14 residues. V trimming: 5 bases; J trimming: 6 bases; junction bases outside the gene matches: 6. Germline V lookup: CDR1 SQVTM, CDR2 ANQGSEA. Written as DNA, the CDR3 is TGCAGCGTTAAAGCGGGGGGGCGTCCCGGGGAGCTGTTTTTT. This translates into CSVKAGGRPGELFF.

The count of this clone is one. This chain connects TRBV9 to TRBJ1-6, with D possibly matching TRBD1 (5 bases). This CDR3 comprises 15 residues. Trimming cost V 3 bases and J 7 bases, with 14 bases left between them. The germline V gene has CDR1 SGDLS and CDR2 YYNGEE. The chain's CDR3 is CASSAGATRNSPLHF. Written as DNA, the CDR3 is TGTGCCAGCAGCGCTGGGGCTACGAGGAATTCACCCCTCCACTTT.

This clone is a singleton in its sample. The CDR3 nucleotides are TGTGCCAGCAGCGGAACCCGTAGCGGGGGGGCAGTAGATACGCAGTATTTT. Translating gives CASSGTRSGGAVDTQYF. This chain uses TRBV9 with TRBJ2-3, with 11 bases identical to TRBD2. CDR1 is SGDLS and CDR2 is YYNGEE in the germline V gene. The CDR3 spans 17 residues. Germline trimming cut 3 bases from V and 5 bases from J; bases unmatched to any gene: 11.

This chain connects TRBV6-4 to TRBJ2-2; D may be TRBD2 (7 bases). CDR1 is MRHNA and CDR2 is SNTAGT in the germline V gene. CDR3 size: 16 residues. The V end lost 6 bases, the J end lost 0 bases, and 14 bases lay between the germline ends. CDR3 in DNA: TGTGCCAGCAGAAGAACGGGGGGCCCGAACACCGGGGAGCTGTTTTTT. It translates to CASRRTGGPNTGELFF.

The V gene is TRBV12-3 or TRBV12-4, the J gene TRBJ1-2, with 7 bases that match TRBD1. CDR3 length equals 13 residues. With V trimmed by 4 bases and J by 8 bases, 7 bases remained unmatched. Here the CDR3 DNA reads TGTGCCAGCAGTTATGACAGGGTGAGAGGCTACACCTTC. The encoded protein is CASSYDRVRGYTF.

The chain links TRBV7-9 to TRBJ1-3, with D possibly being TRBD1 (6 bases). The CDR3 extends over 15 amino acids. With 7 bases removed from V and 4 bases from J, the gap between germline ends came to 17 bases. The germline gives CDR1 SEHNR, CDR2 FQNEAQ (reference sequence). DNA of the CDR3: TGTGCCAGCACTTCAAGGGCGGGGGCCGGAAACACCATATATTTT. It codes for CASTSRAGAGNTIYF.